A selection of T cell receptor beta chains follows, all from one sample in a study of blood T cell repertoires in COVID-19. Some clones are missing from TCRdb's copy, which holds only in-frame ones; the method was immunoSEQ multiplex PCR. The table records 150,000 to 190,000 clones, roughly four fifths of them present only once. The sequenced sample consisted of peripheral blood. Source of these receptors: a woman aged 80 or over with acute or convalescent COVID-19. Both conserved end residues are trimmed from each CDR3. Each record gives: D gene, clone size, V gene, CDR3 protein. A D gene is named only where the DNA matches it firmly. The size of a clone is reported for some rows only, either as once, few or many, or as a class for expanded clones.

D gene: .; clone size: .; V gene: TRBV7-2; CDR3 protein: ASSLLIGVGEKLF
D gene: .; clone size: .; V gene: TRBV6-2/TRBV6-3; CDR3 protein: ASSYSVPDSKNIQY
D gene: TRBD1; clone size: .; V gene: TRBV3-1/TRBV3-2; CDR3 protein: ASSQGTGGNQPQH
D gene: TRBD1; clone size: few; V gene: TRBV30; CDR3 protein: AWSRQGFRNTEAF
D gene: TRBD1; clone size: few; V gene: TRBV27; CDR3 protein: ASRTGNYGYT
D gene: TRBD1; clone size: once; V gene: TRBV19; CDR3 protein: ASSPKSRGDTIY
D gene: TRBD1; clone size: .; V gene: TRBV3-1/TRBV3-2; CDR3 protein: ASSQVAGGYT
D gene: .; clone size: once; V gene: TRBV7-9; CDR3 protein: ASSRDSANGYT
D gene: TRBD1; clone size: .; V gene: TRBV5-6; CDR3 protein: ASSWRQGTEAF
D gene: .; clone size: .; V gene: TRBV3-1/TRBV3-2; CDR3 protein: ASSQAADYGYT
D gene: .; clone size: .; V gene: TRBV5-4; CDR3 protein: ASSQQGKLYTEAF
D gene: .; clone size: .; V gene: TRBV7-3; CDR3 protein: ASSRHGEETQY
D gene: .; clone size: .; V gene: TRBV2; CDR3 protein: ASSESRNQPQH
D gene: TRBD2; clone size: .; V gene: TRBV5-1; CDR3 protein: ASSSDGGGGSWVAF
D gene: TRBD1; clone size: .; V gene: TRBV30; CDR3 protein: AWEGQMNTEAF
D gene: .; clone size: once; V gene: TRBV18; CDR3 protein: ASSPLSGRGTEAF